Ten or more counts support the clone carrying this T cell receptor (beta chain). The entry originates in a study of neurological immune-mediated disorders. TCRdb re-called the 5' RACE reads with MiXCR, one entry per CDR3 protein. The sample records about 30,000 distinct CDR3 sequences, roughly 15% being singletons. Germline CDR1 KGHSH, CDR2 LQKENI. This CDR3 is built from 14 residues. V was pared by 10 bases and J by 3 bases, with 15 bases between. The TCR was taken from a man in his sixties or seventies in good health. This sequence joins TRBV18 and TRBJ2-2, with unresolved D. Sequences were obtained from PBMCs. The CDR3 reads CATSLERDTGELFF. The CDR3 coding sequence is TGTGCCACCTCTTTGGAGAGAGACACCGGGGAGCTGTTTTTT.